This T cell receptor beta chain came from a study of OX40 agonist ivuxolimab in advanced cancers. Study at large: Prior anti-PD-1, anti-PD-L1 or anti-CTLA-4 therapy did not bar entry, and more than 35% had some.

TCRdb's copy holds only in-frame clones and misses some; the assay was immunoSEQ multiplex PCR. The sample shows roughly 70,000 clones, less than 90% of them seen only once. The CDR3 loop spans 15 amino acids. V was clipped by 5 bases and J by 3 bases; unmatched bases: 8. CDR1 SGHRS and CDR2 YFSETQ come from the germline V gene. Blood got drawn at baseline, again on cycle 4 day 1, and then on cycle 7 day 1. The material sequenced was CD4+ or CD8+ T cells sorted from blood, taken in a trial of the OX40 agonist ivuxolimab. The TCR was taken from an adult with an advanced solid tumor such as melanoma, head and neck, liver or kidney cancer. V gene TRBV5-1 combines with J gene TRBJ2-3; TRBD1 matches at 8 bases. The CDR3 protein is CASRSRDRLTDTQYF. The CDR3 DNA is TGCGCCAGCAGGTCCCGGGACAGGCTGACAGATACGCAGTATTTT.